The clone carrying this TCR beta chain is a singleton in its sample. Its antigen is not known. Profiled with immunoSEQ multiplex PCR; TCRdb holds only in-frame clones, not every one. This sample has fewer than 90,000 clones; roughly 80% occur once, and the top ten carry 9% to 14%. This sample is drawn from a study of cytomegalovirus exposure and HLA in healthy donors. Overall study findings and caveats: Some public TCRs appeared in many individuals, while most sequences were rare.

The donors belonged to the roughly 130-subject validation cohort, separate from the approximately 700-subject first cohort. The CDR3 is 15 amino acids. The V gene end was trimmed by 1 base and the J gene end by 5 bases; junction bases not matched to a gene: 2. The germline V gene encodes CDR1 SGHVS and CDR2 FQNEAQ. This receptor was taken from a woman younger than 35 in good health and CMV-seropositive. The chain links TRBV7-8 to TRBJ2-1; the match to TRBD2 covers 10 bases. The sequenced sample was PBMCs. The CDR3 nucleotides are TGTGCCAGCAGCTTAGGAGCGGGGGGGAACAATGAGCAGTTCTTC. Translation: CASSLGAGGNNEQFF.